A selection of T cell receptor beta chains follows, all from one sample in a study of blood T cell repertoires in COVID-19. Method: immunoSEQ multiplex PCR; TCRdb's copy keeps in-frame clones and lacks some. Of roughly 100,000 clones detected, 89% appear once; the ten largest clones hold 3.5%. Sequenced: peripheral blood. The receptors were gathered from a woman aged 55 to 70 with acute or convalescent COVID-19. Each CDR3 is given with its conserved first and last residue. The D gene is left open where the match is weak. The size of a clone is reported for some rows only, either as once, few or many, or as a class for expanded clones.

d_gene	v_gene	abundance	j_gene	CDR3nt	CDR3aa
TRBD1	TRBV20-1	NA	TRBJ1-2	TGCAGTGCTCCAGGGGGCGATGGCTACACCTTC	CSAPGGDGYTF
TRBD2	TRBV28	NA	TRBJ2-1	TGTGCCAGCAGTCTCCGTCTAGCGGGAGTCGGCAATGAGCAGTTCTTC	CASSLRLAGVGNEQFF
NA	TRBV7-8	NA	TRBJ1-5	TGTGCCAGCAGCCCATTCCGGCAGCCCCAGCATTTT	CASSPFRQPQHF
NA	TRBV11-3	NA	TRBJ2-3	TGTGCCAGCAGCCGCGACGGGAGGGGGCCTCAAGATACGCAGTATTTT	CASSRDGRGPQDTQYF
TRBD1	TRBV28	NA	TRBJ1-2	TGTGCCAGCAGAGAGAGAGGGGGCGTCAACTATGGCTACACCTTC	CASRERGGVNYGYTF
TRBD2	TRBV9	NA	TRBJ2-3	TGTGCCAGCAGCGGAGCCATGACTAGCGTGGATACGCAGTATTTT	CASSGAMTSVDTQYF
TRBD1	TRBV28	NA	TRBJ2-1	TGTGCCAGCAGTAGGTTTGGGGGACAGGGGTCCAACAATGAGCAGTTCTTC	CASSRFGGQGSNNEQFF
NA	TRBV28	once	TRBJ1-4	TGTGCCAGCAGTTTCGAAATCGAGTCAGGGCCCCAGGGTTTAGGAGAGGAACTGTTTTTT	CASSFEIESGPQGLGEELFF
NA	TRBV3-1/TRBV3-2	once	TRBJ1-1	TGTGCCAGCAGCCAGAGGCGGGGGCTTACCACTGAAGCTTTCTTT	CASSQRRGLTTEAFF
NA	TRBV3-1/TRBV3-2	NA	TRBJ1-2	TGTGCCAGCAGCCAAGGGCCAACCCTTAACTATGGCTACACCTTC	CASSQGPTLNYGYTF
TRBD1	TRBV18	NA	TRBJ1-1	TGTGCCAGCTCACCACCGGGGACAGGTCAGAACACTGAAGCTTTCTTT	CASSPPGTGQNTEAFF
NA	TRBV6-5	once	TRBJ1-2	TGTGCCAGCAGTTACTCGACCGGGGGGGATGGCTACACCTTC	CASSYSTGGDGYTF
NA	TRBV4-1	NA	TRBJ2-7	TGCGCCAGCAGCCAAGAACAGGTAATTCCCTACGAGCAGTACTTC	CASSQEQVIPYEQYF
NA	TRBV24-1	once	TRBJ1-2	TGTGCCACCAGTGGGAGCGATGGCTACACCTTC	CATSGSDGYTF
NA	TRBV14	NA	TRBJ1-3	TGTGCCAGCAGCCAAGCCGGGACATCAGGAAACACCATATATTTT	CASSQAGTSGNTIYF
NA	TRBV5-1	NA	TRBJ1-2	TGCGCCAGCAGCTTGGGCCAGGGTCTCGTCTATGGCTACACCTTC	CASSLGQGLVYGYTF
NA	TRBV7-9	NA	TRBJ1-4	TGTGCCAGCAGCCCCCAGGGGCGTGAAAAACTGTTTTTT	CASSPQGREKLFF
TRBD2	TRBV28	NA	TRBJ2-3	TGTGCCAGCGGAATGACTAGCGGGAGTACAGATACGCAGTATTTT	CASGMTSGSTDTQYF
TRBD2	TRBV11-2	NA	TRBJ2-1	TGTGCCAGCAGCTTACGAGCGGGAGGGCCAAATGAGCAGTTCTTC	CASSLRAGGPNEQFF
NA	TRBV27	NA	TRBJ1-1	TGTGCCAGCAGTTTAAAAAGACGCGGCAGGGATGACACTGAAGCTTTCTTT	CASSLKRRGRDDTEAFF
TRBD1	TRBV5-1	once	TRBJ1-2	TGCGCCAGCAGCTTGGGTGGGGACAGTCATCCCTATGGCTACACCTTC	CASSLGGDSHPYGYTF
NA	TRBV19	NA	TRBJ2-3	TGTGCCAGTAGTATAAATAGTGGTTACACAGATACGCAGTATTTT	CASSINSGYTDTQYF
NA	TRBV29-1	few	TRBJ1-4	TGCAGCGTTGGAGGGCTGGGAGAAAAACTGTTTTTT	CSVGGLGEKLFF
NA	TRBV6-6	NA	TRBJ2-1	TGTGCCAGCAGATTACTAGGAGGCACTGGAAATGAGCAGTTCTTC	CASRLLGGTGNEQFF
NA	TRBV11-2	NA	TRBJ1-4	TGTGCCAGCAGCTTAAGGGAGGGGGGGGCGAATGAAAAACTGTTTTTT	CASSLREGGANEKLFF
NA	TRBV7-8	NA	TRBJ1-6	TGTGCCAGCAGACGCAGGGGCGACAGCTCCTATAATTCACCCCTCCACTTT	CASRRRGDSSYNSPLHF
NA	TRBV15	NA	TRBJ2-3	TGTGCCACCAGCCACCGTACAGGGTCTAGTCCTCCACCGCAGTATTTT	CATSHRTGSSPPPQYF
TRBD2	TRBV11-3	NA	TRBJ2-1	TGTGCCAGCAGCTCGGGGAGGGGAATGGGCTACAATGAGCAGTTCTTC	CASSSGRGMGYNEQFF
TRBD2	TRBV2	NA	TRBJ2-1	TGTGCCAGCAGTGAAGTAAAAGCGGGATGGTACAATGAGCAGTTCTTC	CASSEVKAGWYNEQFF